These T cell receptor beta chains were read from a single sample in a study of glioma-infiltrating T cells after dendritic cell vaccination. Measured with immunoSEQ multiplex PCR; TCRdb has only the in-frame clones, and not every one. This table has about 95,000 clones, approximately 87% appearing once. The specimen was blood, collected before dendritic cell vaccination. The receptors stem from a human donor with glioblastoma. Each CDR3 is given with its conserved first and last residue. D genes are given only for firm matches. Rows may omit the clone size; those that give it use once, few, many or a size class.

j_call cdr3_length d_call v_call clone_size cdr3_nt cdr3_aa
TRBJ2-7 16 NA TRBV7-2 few TGTGCCAGCAGCTTCGCCCGGGACTCCATCCCCTACGAGCAGTACTTC CASSFARDSIPYEQYF
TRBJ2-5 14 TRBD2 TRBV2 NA TGTGCCAGCAGTGGACTAGCGGGACAAGAGACCCAGTACTTC CASSGLAGQETQYF
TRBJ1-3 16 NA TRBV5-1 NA TGCGCCAGCAGCTGGGGGGGAGGCCTCTCTGGAAACACCATATATTTT CASSWGGGLSGNTIYF
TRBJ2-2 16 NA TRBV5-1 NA TGCGCCAGCAGCTTGAGTGTGAGGAGGGGCACCGGGGAGCTGTTTTTT CASSLSVRRGTGELFF
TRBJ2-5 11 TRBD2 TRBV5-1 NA TGCGCCAGCAGCTGGGGGGGAACCCAGTACTTC CASSWGGTQYF
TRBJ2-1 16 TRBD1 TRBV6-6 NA TGTGCCAGCAGACAGACCGGGACAGGGGATAACAATGAGCAGTTCTTC CASRQTGTGDNNEQFF
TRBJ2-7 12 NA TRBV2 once TGTGCCAGCGCGTCTCCTGTTTACGAGCAGTACTTC CASASPVYEQYF
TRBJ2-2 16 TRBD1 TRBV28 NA TGTGCCAGCAGTTTGAAACAGGGGCTCAACACCGGGGAGCTGTTTTTT CASSLKQGLNTGELFF
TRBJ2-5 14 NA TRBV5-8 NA TGTGCCAGCAGCTTGGAATACCCCGGAGAGACCCAGTACTTC CASSLEYPGETQYF
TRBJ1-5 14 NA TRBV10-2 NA TGCGCCAGCAGCCCAGGGCAGCGTGATCAGCCCCAGCATTTT CASSPGQRDQPQHF